This record looks at one T cell receptor (beta chain) sequence and its context. As yet, its antigen is unknown. This sample is drawn from a study of T cell repertoires in aging, cancer and after chemotherapy. Study at large: Six age groups, ranging from 30 or younger to 70 or older, included the donors. Paired samples before and after chemotherapy came from glioblastoma patients receiving temozolomide-based therapy.

The template was genomic DNA from peripheral blood, not RNA. Multiplex touch-down PCR with TRB-A/B primers amplified rearranged V-D-J TRB sequences. TCRdb re-derived calls from the multiplex PCR reads in MiXCR, one entry per CDR3 protein. The data hold 2,000 or so distinct CDR3 sequences, with around 20% observed a single time. J gave up 12 bases and V 7 bases, and 4 bases lay outside the gene matches. This CDR3 comprises 12 residues. General study results and limits: Healthy donors lost TCR diversity with age mainly through richness, cancer patients through richness and evenness. Untreated cancer patients had significantly lower blood TCR diversity than age-matched healthy donors.

Material for sequencing was blood. The clonotype was recovered from a human donor with a solid tumor. The J gene is TRBJ2-1, the V gene TRBV12-3 or TRBV12-4, with 12 bases matching TRBD2. CDR3 amino acids: CASTLTSGGQFF. Written as DNA, the CDR3 is TGTGCCAGCACCTTGACTAGCGGGGGGCAGTTCTTC.